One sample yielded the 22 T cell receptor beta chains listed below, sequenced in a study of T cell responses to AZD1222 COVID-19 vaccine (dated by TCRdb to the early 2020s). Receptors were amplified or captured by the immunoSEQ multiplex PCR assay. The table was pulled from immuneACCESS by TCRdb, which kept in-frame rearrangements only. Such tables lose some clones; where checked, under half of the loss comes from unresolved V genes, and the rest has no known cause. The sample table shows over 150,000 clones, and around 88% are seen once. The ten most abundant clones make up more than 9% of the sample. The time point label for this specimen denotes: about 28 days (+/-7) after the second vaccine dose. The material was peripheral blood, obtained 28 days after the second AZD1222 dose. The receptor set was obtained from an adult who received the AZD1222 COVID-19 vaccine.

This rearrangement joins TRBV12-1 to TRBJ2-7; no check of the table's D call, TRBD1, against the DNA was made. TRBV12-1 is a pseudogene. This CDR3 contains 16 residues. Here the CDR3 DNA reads TGTGCCAGCAGCCCGGGACAGTCCACGGTCTCCTACGAGCAGTACTTC. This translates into CASSPGQSTVSYEQYF.

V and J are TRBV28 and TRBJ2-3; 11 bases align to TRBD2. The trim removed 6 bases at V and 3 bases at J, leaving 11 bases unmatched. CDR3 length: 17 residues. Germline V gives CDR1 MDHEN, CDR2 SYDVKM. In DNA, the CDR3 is TGTGCCAGCAGCCGAACGGTGGCTAGCGGGGGGACAGATACGCAGTATTTT. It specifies CASSRTVASGGTDTQYF.

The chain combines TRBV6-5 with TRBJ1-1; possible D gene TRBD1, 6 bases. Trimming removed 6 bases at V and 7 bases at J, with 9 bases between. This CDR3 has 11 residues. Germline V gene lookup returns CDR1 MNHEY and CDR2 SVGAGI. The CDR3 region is CASRGHLEAFF. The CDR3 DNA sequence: TGTGCCAGCAGGGGACACCTTGAAGCTTTCTTT.

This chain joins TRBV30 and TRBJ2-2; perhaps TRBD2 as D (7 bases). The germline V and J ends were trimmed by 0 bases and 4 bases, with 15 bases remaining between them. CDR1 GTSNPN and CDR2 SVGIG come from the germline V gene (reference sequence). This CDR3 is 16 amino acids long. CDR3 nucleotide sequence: TGTGCCTGGAGTGTGGCGGGGGCTCGGCGCACCGGGGAGCTGTTTTTT. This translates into CAWSVAGARRTGELFF.

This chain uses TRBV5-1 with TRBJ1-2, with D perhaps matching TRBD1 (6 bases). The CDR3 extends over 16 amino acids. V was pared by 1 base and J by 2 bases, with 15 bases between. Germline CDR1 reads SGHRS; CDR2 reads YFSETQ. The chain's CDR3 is CASSLPGAGINYGYTF. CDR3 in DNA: TGCGCCAGCAGCTTGCCAGGGGCCGGGATCAACTATGGCTACACCTTC.

CDR3 nucleotides: TGTGCCAGCAGCGTAGGACTGCGGGGGAGCACAGATACGCAGTATTTT. Its translation is CASSVGLRGSTDTQYF. The genes are TRBV9 and TRBJ2-3, with 7 bases identical to TRBD2. Germline V gives CDR1 SGDLS, CDR2 YYNGEE. The trim removed 0 bases at V and 0 bases at J, leaving 4 bases unmatched. This CDR3 spans 16 amino acids.

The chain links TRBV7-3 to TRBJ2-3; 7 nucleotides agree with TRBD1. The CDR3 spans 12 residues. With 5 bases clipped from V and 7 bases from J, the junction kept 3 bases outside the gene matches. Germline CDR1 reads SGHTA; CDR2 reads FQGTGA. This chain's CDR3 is CASSLGGNTQYF. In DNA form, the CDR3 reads TGTGCCAGCAGCCTAGGGGGCAATACGCAGTATTTT.

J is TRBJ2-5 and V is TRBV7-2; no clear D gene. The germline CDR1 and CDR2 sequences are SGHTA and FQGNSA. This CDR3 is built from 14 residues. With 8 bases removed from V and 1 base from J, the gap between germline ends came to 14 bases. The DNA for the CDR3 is TGTGCCAGCGTCCGGGCGGTTTTCCAAGAGACCCAGTACTTC. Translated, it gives CASVRAVFQETQYF.

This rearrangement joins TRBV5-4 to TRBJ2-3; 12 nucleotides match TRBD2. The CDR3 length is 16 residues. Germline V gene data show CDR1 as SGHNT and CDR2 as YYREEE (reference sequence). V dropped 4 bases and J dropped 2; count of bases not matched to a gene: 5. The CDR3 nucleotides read TGTGCCAGCAGCCTCTGGACTAGCGGGGCCACAGATACGCAGTATTTT. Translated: CASSLWTSGATDTQYF.

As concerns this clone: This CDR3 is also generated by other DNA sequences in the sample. The CDR3 DNA sequence: TGTGCCAGCAGTTCCCTCCGGGAGACCCAGTACTTC. Its protein is CASSSLRETQYF. The chain employs TRBV12-3 or TRBV12-4 and TRBJ2-5; D remains ambiguous. The CDR3 extends over 12 amino acids. V lost 4 bases and J 5 bases, leaving 8 bases between the germline ends.

CDR3 in amino acids: CASSQETLGPSGELFF. As DNA, the CDR3 is TGTGCCAGCAGCCAAGAAACCCTGGGTCCGTCTGGGGAGCTGTTTTTT. V is TRBV3-1 (or the pseudogene TRBV3-2) and J is TRBJ2-2; the D is unclear. This CDR3 contains 16 residues. Trimming took off 0 bases at V and 8 bases at J, with 16 bases between the two ends. The germline CDR1 and CDR2 sequences are LGHDT and YNNKEL (reference sequence).

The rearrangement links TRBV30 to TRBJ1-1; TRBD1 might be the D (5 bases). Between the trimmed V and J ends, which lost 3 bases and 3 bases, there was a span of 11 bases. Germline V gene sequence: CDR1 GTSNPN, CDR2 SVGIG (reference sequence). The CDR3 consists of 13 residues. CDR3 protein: CAWSGAPDTEAFF. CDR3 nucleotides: TGTGCCTGGAGCGGGGCGCCCGACACTGAAGCTTTCTTT.

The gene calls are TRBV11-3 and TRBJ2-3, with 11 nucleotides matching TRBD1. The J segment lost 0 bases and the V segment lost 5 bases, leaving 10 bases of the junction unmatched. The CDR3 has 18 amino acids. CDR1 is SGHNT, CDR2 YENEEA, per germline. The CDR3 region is CASSRGQGARYSTDTQYF. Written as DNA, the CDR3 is TGTGCCAGCAGCAGAGGACAGGGGGCTCGATATAGCACAGATACGCAGTATTTT.

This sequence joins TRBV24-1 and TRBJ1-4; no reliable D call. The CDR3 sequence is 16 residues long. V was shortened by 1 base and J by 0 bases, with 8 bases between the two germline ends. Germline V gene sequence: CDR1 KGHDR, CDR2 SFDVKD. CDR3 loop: CATSDFKEPTNEKLFF. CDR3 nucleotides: TGTGCCACCAGTGATTTCAAGGAGCCAACTAATGAAAAACTGTTTTTT.

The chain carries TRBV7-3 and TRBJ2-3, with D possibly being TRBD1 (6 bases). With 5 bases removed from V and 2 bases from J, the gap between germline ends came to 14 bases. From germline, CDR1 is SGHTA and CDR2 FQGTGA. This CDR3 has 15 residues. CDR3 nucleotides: TGTGCCAGCAGCCTACTTGGGGGCCCCACAGATACGCAGTATTTT. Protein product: CASSLLGGPTDTQYF.

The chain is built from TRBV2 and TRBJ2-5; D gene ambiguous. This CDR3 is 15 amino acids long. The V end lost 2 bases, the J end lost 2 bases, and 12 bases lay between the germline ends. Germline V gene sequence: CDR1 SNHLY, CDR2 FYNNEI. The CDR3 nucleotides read TGTGCCAGCAGTGAATGGGTTAGGGCTCAAGAGACCCAGTACTTC. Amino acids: CASSEWVRAQETQYF.

CDR3 in amino acids: CASSPDRGRLNTEAFF. The CDR3 DNA sequence: TGTGCCAGCAGCCCGGACAGGGGGAGGCTGAACACTGAAGCTTTCTTT. This chain uses TRBV5-6 with TRBJ1-1; 10 nucleotides align to TRBD1. The ends lost 4 bases at V and 0 bases at J; junction bases unmatched: 6. The CDR3 length is 16 residues. CDR1 SGHDT and CDR2 YYEEEE come from the germline V gene.

CDR3 DNA sequence: TGCGCCAGCAGCTTGGGGCCGGGACAGGGGGACTATGGCTACACCTTC. Amino acid sequence: CASSLGPGQGDYGYTF. The chain is built from TRBV5-1 and TRBJ1-2, with TRBD1 matching over 11 bases. The CDR3 totals 16 residues. V was pared by 0 bases and J by 3 bases, with 4 bases of the junction left unmatched. Germline V lookup: CDR1 SGHRS, CDR2 YFSETQ.

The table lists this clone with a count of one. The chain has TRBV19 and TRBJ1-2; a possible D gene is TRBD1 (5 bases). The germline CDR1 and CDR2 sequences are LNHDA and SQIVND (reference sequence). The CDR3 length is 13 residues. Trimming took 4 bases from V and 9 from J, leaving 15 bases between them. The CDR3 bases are TGTGCCAGTAGTAGGAGCGAGGGGCTGAGCTACACCTTC. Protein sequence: CASSRSEGLSYTF. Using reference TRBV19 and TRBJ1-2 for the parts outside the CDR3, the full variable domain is DGGITQSPKYLFRKEGQNVTLSCEQNLNHDAMYWYRQDPGQGLRLIYYSQIVNDFQKGDIAEGYSVSREKKESFPLTVTSAQKNPTAFYLCASSRSEGLSYTFGSGTRLTVV.

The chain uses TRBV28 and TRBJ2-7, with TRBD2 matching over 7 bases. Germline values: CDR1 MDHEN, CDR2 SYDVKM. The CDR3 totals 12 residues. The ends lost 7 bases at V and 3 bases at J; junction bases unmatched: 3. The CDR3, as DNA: TGTGCCAGCAACGGGGGGTACTACGAGCAGTACTTC. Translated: CASNGGYYEQYF.

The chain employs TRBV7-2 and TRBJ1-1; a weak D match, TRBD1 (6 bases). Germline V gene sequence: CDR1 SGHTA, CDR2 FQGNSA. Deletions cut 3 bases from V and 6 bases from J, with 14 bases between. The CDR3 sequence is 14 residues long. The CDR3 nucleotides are TGTGCCAGCAGCTTCAACGGGGGCTCCTCTGAAGCTTTCTTT. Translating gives CASSFNGGSSEAFF.

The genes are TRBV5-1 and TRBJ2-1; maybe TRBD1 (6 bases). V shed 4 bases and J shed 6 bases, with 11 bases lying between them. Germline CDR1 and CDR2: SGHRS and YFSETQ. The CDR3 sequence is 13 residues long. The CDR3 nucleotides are TGCGCCAGCAGCCCCGGACAGAGCAATGAGCAGTTCTTC. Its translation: CASSPGQSNEQFF.